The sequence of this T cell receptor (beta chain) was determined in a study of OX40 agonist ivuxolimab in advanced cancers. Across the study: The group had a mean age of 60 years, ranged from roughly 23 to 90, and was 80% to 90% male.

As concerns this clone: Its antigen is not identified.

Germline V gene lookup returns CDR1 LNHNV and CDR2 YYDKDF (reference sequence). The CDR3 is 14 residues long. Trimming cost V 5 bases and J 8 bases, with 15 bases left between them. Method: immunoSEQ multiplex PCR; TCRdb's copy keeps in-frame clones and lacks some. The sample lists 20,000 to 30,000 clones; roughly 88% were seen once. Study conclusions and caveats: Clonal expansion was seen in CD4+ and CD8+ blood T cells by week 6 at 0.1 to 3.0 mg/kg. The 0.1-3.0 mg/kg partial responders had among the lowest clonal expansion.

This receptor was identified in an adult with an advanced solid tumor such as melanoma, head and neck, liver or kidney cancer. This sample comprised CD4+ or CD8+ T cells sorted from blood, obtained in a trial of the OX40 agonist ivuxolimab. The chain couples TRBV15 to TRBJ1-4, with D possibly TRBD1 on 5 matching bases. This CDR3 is CATSGRSGREKLFF. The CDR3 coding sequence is TGTGCCACCAGCGGTCGGTCAGGGCGGGAAAAACTGTTTTTT.